This T cell receptor beta chain was retrieved from a study of blood T cell repertoires in COVID-19. At the level of the study: Sites across the United States, Italy and Spain contributed samples from acute and convalescent COVID-19. T cells, B-cell-depleted T cells, or PBMCs supplied cDNA or gDNA.

CDR1 and CDR2 from the germline V gene are SGHAT and FQNNGV. The CDR3 sequence is 16 residues long. The V end lost 2 bases, the J end lost 0 bases, and 13 bases lay between the germline ends. Authors' processing steps: The authors estimated nucleated cell counts from reference gene primer amplification. TCRdb keeps only in-frame clones here, not all; method: immunoSEQ multiplex PCR. D and trimming come from the DNA, and the V and J calls and clone size come from that table. Of about 180,000 clones in the sample, about 91% were seen once. The sequenced sample was peripheral blood. The chain joins TRBV11-2 to TRBJ1-1; D not certain. The sequence came from a woman between 25 and 40 years old with acute or convalescent COVID-19. CDR3 sequence (DNA): TGTGCCAGCAGCTTAACGGTTCGTGCCGTGAACACTGAAGCTTTCTTT. Translated: CASSLTVRAVNTEAFF.